This passage covers 3 T cell receptor beta chains from one sample sequenced in a study of blood T cell repertoires in COVID-19. Profiled with immunoSEQ multiplex PCR; TCRdb holds only in-frame clones, not every one. Here the sample spans 250,000 or so clones, about 85% being singletons. Sequencing was done on a sample of PBMCs or T cells enriched from blood (not recorded which). The receptors were gathered from a man in his thirties or forties who had recovered from COVID-19.

This clone was counted a few times. The genes are TRBV25-1 and TRBJ2-2, with D possibly TRBD1 on 6 matching bases. CDR3 length equals 15 residues. Germline loops: CDR1 MGHDK, CDR2 SYGVNS. V lost 6 bases and J lost 0, with 11 bases in between. CDR3 sequence reads: CASRKTGTNTGELFF. As DNA, the CDR3 is TGTGCCAGCAGAAAAACAGGGACGAACACCGGGGAGCTGTTTTTT. The full variable domain, with the rest looked up from reference TRBV25-1 and TRBJ2-2, is EADIYQTPRYLVIGTGKKITLECSQTMGHDKMYWYQQDPGMELHLIHYSYGVNSTEKGDLSSESTVSRIRTEHFPLTLESARPSHTSQYLCASRKTGTNTGELFFGEGSRLTVL.

The V call is TRBV9, the J call TRBJ2-1; D not resolved. Deletions cut 3 bases from V and 9 bases from J, with 10 bases between. The CDR3 is made up of 12 amino acids. CDR1 and CDR2 (germline): SGDLS, YYNGEE. In DNA form, the CDR3 reads TGTGCCAGCAGCGGGCTAGGCGGTGAGCAGTTCTTC. Translating it yields CASSGLGGEQFF.

The chain combines TRBV28 with TRBJ2-7; 13 nucleotides line up with TRBD2. J was trimmed by 7 bases and V by 3 bases; bases with no gene match: 6. Germline CDR1 MDHEN, CDR2 SYDVKM. The length of the CDR3 is 15 residues. The CDR3 nucleotides read TGTGCCAGCAGTTTCCAACTAGCGGGAGGGGGGGAGCAGTACTTC. It yields the protein CASSFQLAGGGEQYF.